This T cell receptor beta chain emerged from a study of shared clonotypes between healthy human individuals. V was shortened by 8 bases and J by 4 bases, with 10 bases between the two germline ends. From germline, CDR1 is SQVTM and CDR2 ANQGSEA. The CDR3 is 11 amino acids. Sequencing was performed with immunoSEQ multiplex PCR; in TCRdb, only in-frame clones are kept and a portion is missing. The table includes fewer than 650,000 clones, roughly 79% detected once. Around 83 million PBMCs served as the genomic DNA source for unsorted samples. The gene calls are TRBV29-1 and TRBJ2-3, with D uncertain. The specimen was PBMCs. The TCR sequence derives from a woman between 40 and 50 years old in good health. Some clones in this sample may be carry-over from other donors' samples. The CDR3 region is CSIRPSDTQYF. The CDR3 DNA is TGCAGCATCCGACCCTCAGATACGCAGTATTTT.